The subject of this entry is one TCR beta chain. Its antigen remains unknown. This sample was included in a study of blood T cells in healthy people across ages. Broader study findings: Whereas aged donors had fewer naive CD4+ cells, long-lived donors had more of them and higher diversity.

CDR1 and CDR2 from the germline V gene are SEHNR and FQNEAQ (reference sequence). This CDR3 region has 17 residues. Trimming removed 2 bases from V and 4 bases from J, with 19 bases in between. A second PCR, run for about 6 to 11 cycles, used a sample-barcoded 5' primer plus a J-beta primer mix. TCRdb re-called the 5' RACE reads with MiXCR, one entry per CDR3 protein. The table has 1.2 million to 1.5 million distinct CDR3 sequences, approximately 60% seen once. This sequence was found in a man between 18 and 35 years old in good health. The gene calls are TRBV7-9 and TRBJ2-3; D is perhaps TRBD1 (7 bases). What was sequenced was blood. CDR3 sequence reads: CASSLKFSGGTADTQYF. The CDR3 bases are TGTGCCAGCAGCTTAAAATTTTCCGGCGGGACAGCAGATACGCAGTATTTT. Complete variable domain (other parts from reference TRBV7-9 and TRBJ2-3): DTGVSQNPRHKITKRGQNVTFRCDPISEHNRLYWYRQTLGQGPEFLTYFQNEAQLEKSRLLSDRFSAERPKGSFSTLEIQRTEQGDSAMYLCASSLKFSGGTADTQYFGPGTRLTVL.